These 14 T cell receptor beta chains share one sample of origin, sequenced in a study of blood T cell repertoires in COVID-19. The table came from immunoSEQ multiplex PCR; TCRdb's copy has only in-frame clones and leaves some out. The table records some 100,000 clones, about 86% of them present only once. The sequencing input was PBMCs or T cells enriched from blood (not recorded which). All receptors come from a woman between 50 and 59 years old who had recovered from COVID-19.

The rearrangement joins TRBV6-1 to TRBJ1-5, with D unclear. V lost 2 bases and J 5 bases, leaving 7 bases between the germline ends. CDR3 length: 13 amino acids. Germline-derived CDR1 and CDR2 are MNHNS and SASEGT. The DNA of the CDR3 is TGTGCCAGCAGTGAACGGGGTTATCAGCCCCAGCATTTT. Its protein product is CASSERGYQPQHF.

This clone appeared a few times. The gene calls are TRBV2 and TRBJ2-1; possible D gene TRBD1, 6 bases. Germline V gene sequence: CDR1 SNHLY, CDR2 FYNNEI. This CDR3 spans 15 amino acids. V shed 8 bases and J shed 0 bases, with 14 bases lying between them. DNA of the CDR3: TGTGCCAGCGGGAGACAGGTGAGCTCCTACAATGAGCAGTTCTTC. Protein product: CASGRQVSSYNEQFF. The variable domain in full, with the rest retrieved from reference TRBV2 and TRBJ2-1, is EPEVTQTPSHQVTQMGQEVILRCVPISNHLYFYWYRQILGQKVEFLVSFYNNEISEKSEIFDDQFSVERPDGSNFTLKIRSTKLEDSAMYFCASGRQVSSYNEQFFGPGTRLTVL.

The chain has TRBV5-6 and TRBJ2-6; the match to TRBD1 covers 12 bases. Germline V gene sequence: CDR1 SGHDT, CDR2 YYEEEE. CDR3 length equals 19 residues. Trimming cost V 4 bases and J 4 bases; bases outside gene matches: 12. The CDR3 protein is CASSTARDRGQTGANVLTF. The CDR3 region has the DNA TGTGCCAGCAGCACCGCCAGGGACAGGGGGCAAACGGGGGCCAACGTCCTGACTTTC.

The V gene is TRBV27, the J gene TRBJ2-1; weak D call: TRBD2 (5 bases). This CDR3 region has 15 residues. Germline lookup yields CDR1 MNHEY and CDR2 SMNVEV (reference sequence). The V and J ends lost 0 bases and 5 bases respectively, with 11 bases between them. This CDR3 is CASSLSVAGHNEQFF. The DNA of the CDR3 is TGTGCCAGCAGTTTATCTGTGGCGGGTCACAATGAGCAGTTCTTC.

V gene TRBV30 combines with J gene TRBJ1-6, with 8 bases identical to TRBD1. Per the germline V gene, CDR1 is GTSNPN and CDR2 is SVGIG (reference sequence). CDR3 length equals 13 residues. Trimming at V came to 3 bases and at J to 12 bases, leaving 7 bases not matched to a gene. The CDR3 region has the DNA TGTGCCTGGAGAGGCAGGGGGCGACTACCCCTCCACTTT. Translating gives CAWRGRGRLPLHF.

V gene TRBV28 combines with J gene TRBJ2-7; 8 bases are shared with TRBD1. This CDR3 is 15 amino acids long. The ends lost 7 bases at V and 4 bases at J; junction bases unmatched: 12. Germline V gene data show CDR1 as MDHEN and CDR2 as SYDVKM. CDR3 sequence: CASNGSNRGSYEQYF. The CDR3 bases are TGTGCCAGCAACGGGTCGAACAGGGGGTCGTACGAGCAGTACTTC.

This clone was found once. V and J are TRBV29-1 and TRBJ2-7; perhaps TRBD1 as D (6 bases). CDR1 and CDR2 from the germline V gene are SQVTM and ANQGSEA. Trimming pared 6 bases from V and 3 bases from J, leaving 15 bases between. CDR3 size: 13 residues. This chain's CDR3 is CSVGGGTSYEQYF. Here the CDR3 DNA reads TGCAGCGTAGGGGGTGGGACCAGCTACGAGCAGTACTTC.

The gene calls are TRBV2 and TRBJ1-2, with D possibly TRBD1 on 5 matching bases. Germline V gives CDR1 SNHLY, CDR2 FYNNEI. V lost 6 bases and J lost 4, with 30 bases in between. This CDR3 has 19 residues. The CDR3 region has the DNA TGTGCCAGCAGCATAACTTCTACAGGTGAAAAGGACACCAGCTATGGCTACACCTTC. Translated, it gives CASSITSTGEKDTSYGYTF.

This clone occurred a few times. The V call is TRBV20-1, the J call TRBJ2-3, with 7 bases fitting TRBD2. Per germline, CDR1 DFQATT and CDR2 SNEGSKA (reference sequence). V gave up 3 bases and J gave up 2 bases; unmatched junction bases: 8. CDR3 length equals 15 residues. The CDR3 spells CSASGREIVTDTQYF. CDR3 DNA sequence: TGCAGTGCTAGTGGGCGGGAGATTGTCACAGATACGCAGTATTTT.

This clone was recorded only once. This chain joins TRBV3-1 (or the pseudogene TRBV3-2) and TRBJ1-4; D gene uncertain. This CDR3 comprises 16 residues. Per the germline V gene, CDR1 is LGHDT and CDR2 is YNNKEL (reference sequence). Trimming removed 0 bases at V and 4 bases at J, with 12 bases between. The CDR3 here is CASSQDRGTSNEKLFF. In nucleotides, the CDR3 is TGTGCCAGCAGCCAAGATCGGGGTACAAGTAATGAAAAACTGTTTTTT.

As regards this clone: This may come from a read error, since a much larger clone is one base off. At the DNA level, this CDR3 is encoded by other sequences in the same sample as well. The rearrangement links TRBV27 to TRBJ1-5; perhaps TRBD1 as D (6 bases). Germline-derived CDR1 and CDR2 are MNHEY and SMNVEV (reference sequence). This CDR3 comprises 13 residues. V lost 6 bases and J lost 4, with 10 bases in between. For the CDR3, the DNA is TGTGCCAGCAGGGATACAGGGAATCAGCCCCAGCATTTT. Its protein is CASRDTGNQPQHF.

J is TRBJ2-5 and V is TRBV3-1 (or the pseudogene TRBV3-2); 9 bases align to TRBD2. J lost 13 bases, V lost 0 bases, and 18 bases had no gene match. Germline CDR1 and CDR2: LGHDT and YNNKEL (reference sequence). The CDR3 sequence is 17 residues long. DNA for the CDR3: TGTGCCAGCAGCCAAGAGGCAGCGGGAGGACGAAAGAGACCTTTGTACTTC. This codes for CASSQEAAGGRKRPLYF.

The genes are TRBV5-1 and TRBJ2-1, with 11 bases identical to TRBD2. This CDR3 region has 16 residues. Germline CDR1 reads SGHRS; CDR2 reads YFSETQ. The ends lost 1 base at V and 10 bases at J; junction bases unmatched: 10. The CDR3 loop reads CASSLIPTSGSGEQFF. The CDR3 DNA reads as TGCGCCAGCAGCTTGATTCCTACTAGCGGGAGTGGGGAGCAGTTCTTC.

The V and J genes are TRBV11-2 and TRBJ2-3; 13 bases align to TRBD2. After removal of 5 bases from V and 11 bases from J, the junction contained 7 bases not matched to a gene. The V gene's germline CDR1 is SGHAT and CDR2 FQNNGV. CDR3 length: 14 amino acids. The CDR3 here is CASSRGLAGVWQYF. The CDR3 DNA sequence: TGTGCCAGCAGCCGAGGACTAGCGGGAGTATGGCAGTATTTT.